This T cell receptor beta chain was captured in a study of post-analysis software for immune sequencing data. About the research overall: Multiple sclerosis in the patients followed relapsing-remitting, secondary progressive and progressive-relapsing courses.

Whole-study results and caveats: Relative to controls, patients with multiple sclerosis showed significantly lower normalized Chao1 diversity. F measure showed strong co-clustering of same-batch samples. Included in a set of a handful of TRBV segments more frequent in patients than controls were TRBV5-6, TRBV5-1 and TRBV20-1.

cDNA libraries of TCR beta carried unique molecular identifiers. Input populations of about 0.85 to 11 million T cells gave rise to around 480,000 cDNA molecules. Each CDR3 protein gets one entry after TCRdb re-called the PCR reads with MiXCR. Of about 760,000 distinct CDR3 sequences in the sample, 25% to 30% are singletons; the top ten hold under 0.7%. This clonotype has at least ten counts. What it binds is not known. This CDR3 has 16 amino acids. J was trimmed by 6 bases and V by 0 bases; bases with no gene match: 9. CDR1 and CDR2 (germline): SGHRS, YFSETQ. V usage is TRBV5-1 and J usage is TRBJ2-4; 7 bases are shared with TRBD1. The origin of this receptor is a girl aged 10 to 17 with multiple sclerosis. Sample: blood. This CDR3 reads CASSLGTGLTLNIQYF. CDR3 sequence (DNA): TGCGCCAGCAGCTTGGGGACAGGACTCACCCTAAACATTCAGTACTTC.